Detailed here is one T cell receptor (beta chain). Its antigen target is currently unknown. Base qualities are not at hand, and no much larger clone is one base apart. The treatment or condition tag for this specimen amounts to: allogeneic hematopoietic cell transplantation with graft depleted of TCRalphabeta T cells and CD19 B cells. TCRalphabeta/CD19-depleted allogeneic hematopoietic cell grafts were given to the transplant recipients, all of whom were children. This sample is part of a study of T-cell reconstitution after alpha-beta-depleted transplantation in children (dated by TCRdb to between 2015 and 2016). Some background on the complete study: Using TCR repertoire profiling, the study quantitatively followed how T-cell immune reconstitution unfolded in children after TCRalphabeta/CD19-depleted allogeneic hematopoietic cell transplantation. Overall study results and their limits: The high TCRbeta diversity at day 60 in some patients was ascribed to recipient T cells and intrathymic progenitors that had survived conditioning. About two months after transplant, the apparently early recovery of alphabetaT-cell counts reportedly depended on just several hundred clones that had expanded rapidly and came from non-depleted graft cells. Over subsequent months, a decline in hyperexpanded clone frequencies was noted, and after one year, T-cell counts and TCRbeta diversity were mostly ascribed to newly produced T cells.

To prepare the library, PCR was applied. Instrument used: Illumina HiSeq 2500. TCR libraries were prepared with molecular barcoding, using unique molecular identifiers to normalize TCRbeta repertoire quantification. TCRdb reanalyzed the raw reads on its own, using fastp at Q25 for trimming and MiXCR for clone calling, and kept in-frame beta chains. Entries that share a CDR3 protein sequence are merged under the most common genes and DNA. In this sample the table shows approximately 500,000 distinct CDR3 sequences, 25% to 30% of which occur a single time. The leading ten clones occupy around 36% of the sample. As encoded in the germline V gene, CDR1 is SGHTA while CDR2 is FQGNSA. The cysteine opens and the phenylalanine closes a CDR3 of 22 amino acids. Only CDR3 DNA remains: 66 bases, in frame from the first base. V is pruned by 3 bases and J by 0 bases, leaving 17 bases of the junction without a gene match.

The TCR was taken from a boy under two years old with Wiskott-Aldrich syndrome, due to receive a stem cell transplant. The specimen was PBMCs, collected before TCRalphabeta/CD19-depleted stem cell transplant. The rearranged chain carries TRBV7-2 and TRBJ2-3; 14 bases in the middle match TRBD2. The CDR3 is CASSFHQTRGTSGSLSTDTQYF. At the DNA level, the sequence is TGTGCCAGCAGCTTCCACCAAACGCGCGGGACTAGCGGGAGTCTGAGCACAGATACGCAGTATTTT.